The next 10 T cell receptor beta chains were all read from a single sample in a study of regulatory T cells in long-lasting Graves disease. Libraries of TCR beta came from iRepertoire HTBI primers plus Arm-PCR of CDR3 regions. TCRdb itself ran the multiplex PCR reads through MiXCR, one entry per CDR3 protein. The table lists a few hundred thousand distinct CDR3 sequences, about a sixth of them singletons. Specified time point: newly diagnosed GD, antithyroid drugs for less than 3 months. From RNA extracted from PBMCs, the TCR library was made. This sample also belongs to another study, concerning T cells in Graves' hyperthyroidism and ophthalmopathy.

The input for sequencing was peripheral blood mononuclear cells (PBMCs), taken at new diagnosis, from a patient treated with antithyroid drugs. These receptors were collected from a man in his forties with Graves disease.

This clonotype was recorded many times. The V call is TRBV29-1, the J call TRBJ2-1, with TRBD2 matching over 11 bases. CDR1 is SQVTM, CDR2 ANQGSEA, per germline. CDR3 length: 16 amino acids. J lost 8 bases, V lost 6 bases, and 15 bases had no gene match. This CDR3 is CSVAQFLAGGLYEQFF. The CDR3 bases are TGCAGCGTAGCCCAATTCTTAGCGGGGGGGCTTTATGAGCAGTTCTTC.

This clonotype occurred a few times. The chain recombines TRBV25-1 with TRBJ2-3; the D is unclear. The CDR3 length is 18 residues. V was cut by 1 base and J by 6 bases, with 23 bases left in between. Germline V gene data show CDR1 as MGHDK and CDR2 as SYGVNS. CDR3 sequence: CASSELGVLTPSADTQYF. The CDR3 DNA follows: TGTGCCAGCAGTGAATTGGGTGTTTTGACGCCTTCCGCTGATACGCAGTATTTT.

This clonotype was recorded a few times. The chain employs TRBV19 and TRBJ1-5, with TRBD1 identical over 7 bases. CDR1 and CDR2 (germline): LNHDA, SQIVND (reference sequence). J lost 5 bases, V lost 3 bases, and 10 bases had no gene match. The CDR3 spans 16 residues. The CDR3 DNA is TGTGCCAGTAGTATTCCTGGGGCAGGGGGACATCAGCCCCAGCATTTT. Translated, it gives CASSIPGAGGHQPQHF. Filled out from reference TRBV19 and TRBJ1-5, the complete variable domain reads DGGITQSPKYLFRKEGQNVTLSCEQNLNHDAMYWYRQDPGQGLRLIYYSQIVNDFQKGDIAEGYSVSREKKESFPLTVTSAQKNPTAFYLCASSIPGAGGHQPQHFGDGTRLSIL.

The J gene is TRBJ1-6, the V gene TRBV18, with D perhaps matching TRBD1 (5 bases). The CDR3 is 18 amino acids. The V and J ends lost 4 bases and 3 bases respectively, with 19 bases between them. The germline V gene has CDR1 KGHSH and CDR2 LQKENI. The DNA of the CDR3 is TGTGCCAGCTCACAGCTACGAGCAGGGACGGGCTATAATTCACCCCTCCACTTT. As protein: CASSQLRAGTGYNSPLHF.

As to this clonotype: The conserved phenylalanine or tryptophan is not found at the CDR3 terminus, so this likely reflects a read error. The V and J genes are TRBV5-1 and TRBJ1-1; unclear D gene. V was clipped by 6 bases and J by 6 bases, with 15 bases between them. Germline V CDR1 and CDR2: SGHRS, YFSETQ. The length of the CDR3 is 13 residues. The CDR3 region is CASTFMGGAEAFL. For the CDR3, the DNA is TGCGCCAGCACCTTTATGGGTGGGGCTGAAGCTTTCCTT.

On this clonotype itself: This is likely an artifact of a read error, given a far larger clone one base away. J is TRBJ1-1 and V is TRBV27, with 7 bases fitting TRBD1. J gave up 1 base and V 4 bases, and 3 bases lay outside the gene matches. This CDR3 contains 14 residues. CDR1 is MNHEY, CDR2 SMNVEV, per germline (reference sequence). CDR3 nucleotide sequence: TGTGCCAGCAGTTCCGGGACAGAGAACACTGAAGCTTTCTTT. Translated: CASSSGTENTEAFF.

The table lists this clonotype with many counts. The J gene is TRBJ2-1, the V gene TRBV7-2; a weak D match, TRBD2 (7 bases). Trimming left V 2 bases short and J 0 bases short, with 20 bases between. The CDR3 covers 19 residues. Germline CDR1 is SGHTA and CDR2 is FQGNSA. Here the CDR3 reads CASSLPPYGGGLSYNEQFF. CDR3 coding DNA: TGTGCCAGCAGCTTACCCCCCTACGGCGGGGGCCTCTCCTACAATGAGCAGTTCTTC.

Concerning this clonotype: This sequence may be a read error, since a much larger clone differs from it by one base. J is TRBJ2-7 and V is TRBV4-2; D gene uncertain. The CDR3 consists of 15 residues. Per germline, CDR1 LGHNA and CDR2 YNFKEQ. Here the CDR3 DNA reads TGTGTCAGCAGCCAAGAGGTACTTAATCCCTACGAGCAGTACTTC. This codes for CVSSQEVLNPYEQYF.

This clonotype was counted between two and nine times. This chain connects TRBV9 to TRBJ2-2; D possibly corresponds to TRBD1 (5 bases). Germline values: CDR1 SGDLS, CDR2 YYNGEE. CDR3 length: 14 amino acids. V was clipped by 0 bases and J by 8 bases, with 11 bases between them. The CDR3 loop reads CASSVVVGAGELFF. The DNA for the CDR3 is TGTGCCAGCAGCGTAGTAGTAGGGGCTGGGGAGCTGTTTTTT.

The chain combines TRBV6-8 with TRBJ1-2; unclear D gene. The CDR3 has 11 residues. Germline CDR1 reads MNHGY; CDR2 reads SAAAGT. V was clipped by 10 bases and J by 0 bases, with 6 bases between them. The CDR3 reads CATAANYGYTF. The CDR3 bases are TGTGCCACCGCAGCTAACTATGGCTACACCTTC.